A selection of T cell receptor beta chains follows, all from one sample in a study of OX40 agonist ivuxolimab in advanced cancers. Sequencing used immunoSEQ multiplex PCR; TCRdb keeps in-frame clones, though not all of them. The repertoire holds 60,000 to 75,000 clones, with 94% as singletons. Sequences were derived from CD4+ or CD8+ T cells sorted from blood, sampled in a trial of the OX40 agonist ivuxolimab. The receptors were gathered from an adult with an advanced solid tumor such as melanoma, head and neck, liver or kidney cancer. The CDR3 runs from the conserved cysteine through the conserved F or W. D genes are given only for firm matches. Clone size appears in some rows only: once, few, many, or a class for an expanded clone.

D gene	V gene	clone size	J gene	CDR3 DNA	CDR3 protein
.	TRBV11-1	.	TRBJ1-5	TGTGCCAGCAGCCTTGGACGGGGTAGCAATCAGCCCCAGCATTTT	CASSLGRGSNQPQHF
.	TRBV27	.	TRBJ2-4	TGTGCCAGCAGTTTATACCCTAGCGAAGCCAAAAACATTCAGTACTTC	CASSLYPSEAKNIQYF
.	TRBV29-1	.	TRBJ1-2	TGCAGTGCGGTAGGAGGAAGGAACTATGGCTACACCTTC	CSAVGGRNYGYTF
.	TRBV28	.	TRBJ1-5	TGTGCCAGCGATCGGCTGGGGGTTGGCAATCAGCCCCAGCATTTT	CASDRLGVGNQPQHF
.	TRBV10-3	.	TRBJ2-1	TGTGCCACGGGACTCCCCCCTAACAATGAGCAGTTCTTC	CATGLPPNNEQFF
.	TRBV5-1	.	TRBJ2-7	TGCGCCAGCATGGCATCCGAGCAGTACTTC	CASMASEQYF
.	TRBV18	.	TRBJ2-3	TGTGCCAGCTCACCATTCAGGGTATACACAGATACGCAGTATTTT	CASSPFRVYTDTQYF
TRBD2	TRBV2	.	TRBJ2-1	TGTGCCAGCATCAGGAGCGGGAGTAACTACAATGAGCAGTTCTTC	CASIRSGSNYNEQFF
TRBD1	TRBV27	few	TRBJ2-7	TGTGCCAGCAGTTCTACCGGGACAGGGATTGAGCAGTACTTC	CASSSTGTGIEQYF
TRBD2	TRBV7-2	.	TRBJ2-1	TGTGCCAGCAGCCCAAGGACTAGGCGCTCCTACAATGAGCAGTTCTTC	CASSPRTRRSYNEQFF
.	TRBV19	.	TRBJ2-3	TGTGCCAGTAGTAGAACTGTGGGGGTGGGCTCAGATACGCAGTATTTT	CASSRTVGVGSDTQYF
TRBD1	TRBV9	.	TRBJ1-3	TGTGCCAGCACCCCCTACAGGGGGGGGGCTGGAAACACCATATATTTT	CASTPYRGGAGNTIYF
TRBD2	TRBV19	.	TRBJ2-3	TGTGCCAGTAGTATTCGACTAGCGGGGGGGGCCACAGATACGCAGTATTTT	CASSIRLAGGATDTQYF
.	TRBV7-9	.	TRBJ1-1	TGTGCCAGCAGCTTAGTGGGGGGGCTGAACACTGAAGCTTTCTTT	CASSLVGGLNTEAFF
.	TRBV4-3	.	TRBJ2-1	TGCGCCAGCAGCCAAGTCCCGGGGGCCTACAATGAGCAGTTCTTC	CASSQVPGAYNEQFF
.	TRBV27	.	TRBJ2-1	TGTGCCAGCAGTTTCCGGCAGGGTTGGTACAATGAGCAGTTCTTC	CASSFRQGWYNEQFF
TRBD1	TRBV28	.	TRBJ1-1	TGTGCCAGCAGGGAGGGGGCGGTCGGGAACACTGAAGCTTTCTTT	CASREGAVGNTEAFF
TRBD2	TRBV30	.	TRBJ2-3	TGTGCCTGGAGCGCGACTAGCGGGAGAGATACGCAGTATTTT	CAWSATSGRDTQYF
.	TRBV27	.	TRBJ2-3	TGTGCCAGCAGTTTAGGGTCGGCAGATACGCAGTATTTT	CASSLGSADTQYF
.	TRBV6-1	.	TRBJ2-7	TGTGCCAGTAGACTAGATGACTACGAGCAGTACTTC	CASRLDDYEQYF
.	TRBV7-2	.	TRBJ2-3	TGTGCCAGCAGCCAGCCTTCGGGGGTAGACACAGATACGCAGTATTTT	CASSQPSGVDTDTQYF
.	TRBV5-1	.	TRBJ1-1	TGCGCCAGCAGCCACGAAAGGGAGAACACTGAAGCTTTCTTT	CASSHERENTEAFF
TRBD2	TRBV7-9	.	TRBJ2-1	TGTGCCAGCAGCGCCCCCGGGACTAGCGGGAGGTACAATGAGCAGTTCTTC	CASSAPGTSGRYNEQFF
TRBD1	TRBV2	.	TRBJ2-1	TGTGCCAGCAGCCCCGGGACAGGGCTAGACAATGAGCAGTTCTTC	CASSPGTGLDNEQFF
.	TRBV30	.	TRBJ2-7	TGTGCCTGGAGTGTGTGGACAGACTACGAGCAGTACTTC	CAWSVWTDYEQYF
.	TRBV19	.	TRBJ2-7	TGTGCCAGTAGTATTCCTGGAGCCTACGAGCAGTACTTC	CASSIPGAYEQYF
.	TRBV4-1	.	TRBJ2-2	TGCGCCAGCAGCCAAGATGGATTCGGTGGGAGGGAGCTGTTTTTT	CASSQDGFGGRELFF
.	TRBV27	.	TRBJ2-1	TGTGCCAGCAGTCCTGGCACCGGAGGGACCTACAATGAGCAGTTCTTC	CASSPGTGGTYNEQFF
.	TRBV13	.	TRBJ2-2	TGTGCCAGCAGCTTAGGTGGGAGGAACACCGGGGAGCTGTTTTTT	CASSLGGRNTGELFF
TRBD1	TRBV7-9	.	TRBJ1-1	TGTGCCAGCAGCCCGGGACAGGGGGGACGAGGTGAAGCTTTCTTT	CASSPGQGGRGEAFF
TRBD2	TRBV5-5	.	TRBJ2-7	TGTGCCAGCAGCTACGGTCCGGGGCGGGAGAGCGAGCAGTACTTC	CASSYGPGRESEQYF
TRBD1	TRBV9	.	TRBJ2-7	TGTGCCAGCAGCGCGGGACAGGGGGCCTCCTACGAGCAGTACTTC	CASSAGQGASYEQYF
.	TRBV28	.	TRBJ1-5	TGTGCCAGCAGTTTCTGGGGGAGCAATCAGCCCCAGCATTTT	CASSFWGSNQPQHF
TRBD1	TRBV5-1	.	TRBJ2-1	TGCGCCAGCAGACAGGGGAGCAATGAGCAGTTCTTC	CASRQGSNEQFF
.	TRBV13	once	TRBJ2-1	TGTGCCAGCAGCCAGCCGGGGTCCCAATTCCACAATGAGCAGTTCTTC	CASSQPGSQFHNEQFF
.	TRBV7-9	.	TRBJ2-7	TGTGCCATCTTCGGGGGGCCGAACGAGCAGTACTTC	CAIFGGPNEQYF
TRBD1	TRBV7-2	.	TRBJ2-1	TGTGCCAGCAGCTTAGCTGGGACAGAAATTCTTCCCAACACCTACAATGAGCAGTTCTTC	CASSLAGTEILPNTYNEQFF
.	TRBV7-3	.	TRBJ1-5	TGTGCCAGCAGCTTAGGACAGAATCAGCCCCAGCATTTT	CASSLGQNQPQHF
.	TRBV10-2	once	TRBJ1-4	TGCGCCAGCCATACCGGAGGGGTAAATGAAAAACTGTTTTTT	CASHTGGVNEKLFF
.	TRBV4-2	.	TRBJ2-7	TGTGCCAGCAGCCTAGACTCCTACGAGCAGTACTTC	CASSLDSYEQYF
.	TRBV27	.	TRBJ2-1	TGTGCCAGCAGTTTTCGTCTTTTCAATGAGCAGTTCTTC	CASSFRLFNEQFF
.	TRBV7-9	.	TRBJ2-3	TGTGCCAGGGATAGCGGTGTTAGCACAGATACGCAGTATTTT	CARDSGVSTDTQYF
.	TRBV7-5	.	TRBJ2-1	TGTGCCAGAAGCTTCTTCGATTTGGGACTAGCGGACCACAATGAGCAGTTCTTC	CARSFFDLGLADHNEQFF
.	TRBV6-5	.	TRBJ2-7	TGTGCCAGCAGTCCCGGGAGTTCCTACGAGCAGTACTTC	CASSPGSSYEQYF
.	TRBV4-3	.	TRBJ2-1	TGCGCCAGCAGCCGTGGGACCGGGCCTTACAATGAGCAGTTCTTC	CASSRGTGPYNEQFF